This T cell receptor beta chain appears in the sequencing data of a study of vaccination and CD4 T cells after COVID-19. The study's findings and limits: Spike mono-reactivity was found in 304 of the 307 vaccine-specific clones identified in convalescent patients.

Germline V gene lookup returns CDR1 SNHLY and CDR2 FYNNEI. This CDR3 comprises 14 residues. This clonotype was counted only a few times. As yet, its antigen is unknown. A junction end diverges from the germline sequence, so it may reflect a read error. With the Oncomine TCR Beta short-read assay, DNA from cultured CD4+ T cells was sequenced. TCRdb passed the PCR reads through MiXCR, listing each CDR3 protein once. This table holds about 3,700 distinct CDR3 sequences, roughly 21% found once. Described treatment: roughly ten-day PBMC culture with coronavirus spike peptide pools or control peptides (ViraFEST assay).

Sequencing was carried out using CD4+ T cells from blood, cultured in vitro. The clonotype originates from a human donor who had recovered from COVID-19. The J gene is TRBJ2-7, the V gene TRBV2; 7 bases line up with TRBD2. CDR3 in DNA: TGTGCCAGCAGCAAAGCTAGCGGAAACTACGAGCGGTACTTC. Translation: CASSKASGNYERYF.